This TCR beta chain originates from a study of T cell responses to AZD1222 COVID-19 vaccine. Study as a whole: Investigators merged groups given second doses at roughly 4 or roughly 12 weeks.

Repertoires were generated with immunoSEQ multiplex PCR, while TCRdb's copy carries only in-frame clones and drops some. The sample lists 95,000 to 150,000 clones; roughly 87% were seen once. This clone has just one count. Antigen specificity is unknown. Overall study findings and caveats: At study baseline, merely more than 5 AZD1222 recipients were seropositive.

The sequencing here drew on peripheral blood, taken on day 0 of AZD1222 vaccination. The receptor's source is an adult in good health.

The CDR3 nucleotides read TGTGCCAGCAGCCCAGGAGGCAGGAGTTACACCATATATTTT. It codes for CASSPGGRSYTIYF. The chain links TRBV11-3 to TRBJ1-3; unclear D gene. CDR3 length equals 14 residues. CDR1 is SGHNT, CDR2 YENEEA, per germline. The V end was cut by 5 bases, the J end by 8 bases, with 16 bases between.